The sequence of this T cell receptor beta chain was determined in a study of identical twins. Whole-study results and caveats: Clonotypes of the beta chain that were abundant in cord blood carried fewer insertions (memory repertoires showed none). Twins' surplus sharing was weaker for beta out-of-frame sequences.

TCRdb re-analysed the 5' RACE reads in MiXCR, keeping a single row per CDR3 protein. Of 650,000 to 800,000 distinct CDR3 sequences in the sample, more than 6.5% were seen once. This clonotype occurred a few times. What it binds is not known. V lost 0 bases and J lost 5, with 16 bases in between. The germline V gene has CDR1 MNHEY and CDR2 SVGAGI. There are 16 residues in the CDR3. This sample was shared with a second study, whose subject was yellow fever vaccine responses in identical twins.

The chain joins TRBV6-5 to TRBJ2-5; TRBD2 is a possible D gene (6 bases). This receptor was taken from a woman under 30 in good health. The specimen was PBMCs. The DNA for the CDR3 is TGTGCCAGCAGTTACTCTAGAGCTAGAGGAGGGGAGACCCAGTACTTC. Protein: CASSYSRARGGETQYF.